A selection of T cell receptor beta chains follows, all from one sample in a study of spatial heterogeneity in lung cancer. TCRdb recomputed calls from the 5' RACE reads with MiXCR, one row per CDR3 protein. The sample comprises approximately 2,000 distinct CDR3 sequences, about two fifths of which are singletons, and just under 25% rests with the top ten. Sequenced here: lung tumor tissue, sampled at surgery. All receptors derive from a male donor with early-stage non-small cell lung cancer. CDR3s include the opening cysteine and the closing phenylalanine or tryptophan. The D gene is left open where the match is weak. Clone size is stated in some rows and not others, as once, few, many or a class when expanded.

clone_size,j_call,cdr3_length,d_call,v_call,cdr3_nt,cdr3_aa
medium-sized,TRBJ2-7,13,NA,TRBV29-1,TGCAGCGTGAAAGTGAGTCTGTCCTACGAGCAGTACTTC,CSVKVSLSYEQYF
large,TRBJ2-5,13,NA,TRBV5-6,TGTGCCAGCAGCTCCGGTTTTGGGGAGACCCAGTACTTC,CASSSGFGETQYF
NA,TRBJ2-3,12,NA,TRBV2,TGTGCCAGCATAGGTAGCGGAGATACGCAGTATTTT,CASIGSGDTQYF
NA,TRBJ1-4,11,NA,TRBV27,TGTGCCAGCAGTTTCGGGGGTATACTGTTTTTT,CASSFGGILFF
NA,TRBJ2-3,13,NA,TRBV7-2,TGTGCCAGCAGCTTAGTTTACACAGATACGCAGTATTTT,CASSLVYTDTQYF
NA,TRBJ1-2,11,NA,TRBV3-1,TGTGCCAGCAGCCAAGGCTATGGCTACACCTTC,CASSQGYGYTF
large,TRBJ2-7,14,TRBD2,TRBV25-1,TGTGCCAGCAGAGGTCGCACTAGCGGGAGCGAGCAGTACTTC,CASRGRTSGSEQYF
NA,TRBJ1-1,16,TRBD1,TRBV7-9,TGTGCCAGCAGGCCGCCGGGACAGGGGCGGAACACTGAAGCTTTCTTT,CASRPPGQGRNTEAFF
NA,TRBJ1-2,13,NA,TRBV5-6,TGTGCCAGCAGCTTTGGCAGGGGCTATGGCTACACCTTC,CASSFGRGYGYTF
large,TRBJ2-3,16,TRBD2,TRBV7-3,TGTGCCAGCAGCCTACTCTCGGGACTACCCTCCGATACGCAGTATTTT,CASSLLSGLPSDTQYF
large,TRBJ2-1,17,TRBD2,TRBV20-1,TGCAGTGCTAGAGAGGGCCCACTAGCGGGAGAAGGGAATGAGCAGTTCTTC,CSAREGPLAGEGNEQFF
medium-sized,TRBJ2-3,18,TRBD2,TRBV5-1,TGCGCCAGCAGCTTGGGTAGGCTAGCGGGAGATTACCCAGATACGCAGTATTTT,CASSLGRLAGDYPDTQYF
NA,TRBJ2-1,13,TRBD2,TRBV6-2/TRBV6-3,TGTGCCAGCAGCGAGTGGCGGGAGGGCCGTAAGTTCTTC,CASSEWREGRKFF
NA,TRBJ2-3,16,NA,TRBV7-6,TGTGCCAGCAGCCCAATAGAAGCCCTTAGCACAGATACGCAGTATTTT,CASSPIEALSTDTQYF
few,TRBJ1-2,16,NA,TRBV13,TGTGCCAGCAGCCTCTTTGGGACGGCCTTTGGGTATGGCTACACCTTC,CASSLFGTAFGYGYTF
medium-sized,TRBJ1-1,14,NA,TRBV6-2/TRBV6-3,TGTGCCAGCAGTTCCGTTTTAAGAGACACTGAAGCTTTCTTT,CASSSVLRDTEAFF
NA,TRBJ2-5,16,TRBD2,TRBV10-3,TGTGCCATCAGCGGACTAGCGGGAGGGCCGGTGGAGACCCAGTACTTC,CAISGLAGGPVETQYF
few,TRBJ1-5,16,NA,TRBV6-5,TGTGCCAGCAGTTACGGGGCGGCTTATAGCAATCAGCCCCAGCATTTT,CASSYGAAYSNQPQHF
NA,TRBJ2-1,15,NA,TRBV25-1,TGTGCCAGCAGTGTAAGCGGCAGGGGTGGCAATGAGCAGTTCTTC,CASSVSGRGGNEQFF
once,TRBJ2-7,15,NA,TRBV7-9,TGTGCCAGCAGCTTATCCCAGGGCGTAAGATACGAGCAGTACTTC,CASSLSQGVRYEQYF
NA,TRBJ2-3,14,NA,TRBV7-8,TGTGCCAGCACCATACTGATCAGCACAGATACGCAGTATTTT,CASTILISTDTQYF
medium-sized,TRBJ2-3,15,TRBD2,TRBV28,TGTGCCAGCAGCCCGAGACTAGCGGTCACAGATACGCAGTATTTT,CASSPRLAVTDTQYF
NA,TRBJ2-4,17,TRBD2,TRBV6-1,TGTGCCAGCAGTGAAGAGGTCACGGGAGGGCCTGAAAACATTCAGTACTTC,CASSEEVTGGPENIQYF
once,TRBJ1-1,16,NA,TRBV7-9,TGTGCCAGCAGCGTAGGAACTGGGGAGGATTTCACTGAAGCTTTCTTT,CASSVGTGEDFTEAFF
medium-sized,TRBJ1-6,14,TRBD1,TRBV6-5,TGTGCCAGCAGTACATGGACAGGGGATTCACCCCTCCACTTT,CASSTWTGDSPLHF
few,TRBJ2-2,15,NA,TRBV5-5,TGTGCCAGCAGCTTGGGGCAGAAGAACACCGGGGAGCTGTTTTTT,CASSLGQKNTGELFF